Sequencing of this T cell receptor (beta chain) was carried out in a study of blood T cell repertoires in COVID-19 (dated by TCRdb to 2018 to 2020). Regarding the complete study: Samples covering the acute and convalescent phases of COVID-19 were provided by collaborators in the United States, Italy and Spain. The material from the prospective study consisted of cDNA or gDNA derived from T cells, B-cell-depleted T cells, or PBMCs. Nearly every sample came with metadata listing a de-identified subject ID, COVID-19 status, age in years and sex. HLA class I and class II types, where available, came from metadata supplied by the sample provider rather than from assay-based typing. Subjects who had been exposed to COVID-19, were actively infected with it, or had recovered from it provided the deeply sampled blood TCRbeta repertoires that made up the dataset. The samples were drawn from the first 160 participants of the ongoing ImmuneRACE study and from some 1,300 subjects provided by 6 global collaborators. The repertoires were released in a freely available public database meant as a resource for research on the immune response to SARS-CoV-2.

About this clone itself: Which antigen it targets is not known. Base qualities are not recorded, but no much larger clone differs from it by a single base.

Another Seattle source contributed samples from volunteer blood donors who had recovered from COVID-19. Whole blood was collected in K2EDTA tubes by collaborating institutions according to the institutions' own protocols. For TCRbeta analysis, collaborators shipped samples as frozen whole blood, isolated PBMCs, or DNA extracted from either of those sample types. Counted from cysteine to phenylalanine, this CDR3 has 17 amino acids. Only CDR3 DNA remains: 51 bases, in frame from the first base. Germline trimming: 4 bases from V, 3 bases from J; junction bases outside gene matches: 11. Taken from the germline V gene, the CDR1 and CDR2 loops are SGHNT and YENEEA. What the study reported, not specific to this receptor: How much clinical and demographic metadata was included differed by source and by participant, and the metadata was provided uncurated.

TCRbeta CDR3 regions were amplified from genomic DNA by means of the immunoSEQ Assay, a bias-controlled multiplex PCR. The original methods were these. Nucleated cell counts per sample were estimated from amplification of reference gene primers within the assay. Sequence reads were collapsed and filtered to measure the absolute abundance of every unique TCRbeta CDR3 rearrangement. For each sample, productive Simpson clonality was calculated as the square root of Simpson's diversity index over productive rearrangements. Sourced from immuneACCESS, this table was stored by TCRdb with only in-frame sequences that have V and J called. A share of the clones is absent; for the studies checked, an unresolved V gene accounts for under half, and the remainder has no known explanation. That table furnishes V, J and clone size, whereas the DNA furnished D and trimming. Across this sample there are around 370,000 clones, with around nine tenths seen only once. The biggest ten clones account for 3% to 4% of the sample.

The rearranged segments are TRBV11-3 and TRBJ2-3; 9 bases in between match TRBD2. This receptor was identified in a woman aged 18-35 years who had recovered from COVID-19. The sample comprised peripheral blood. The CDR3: CASSWTRSGRFTDTQYF. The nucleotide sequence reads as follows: TGTGCCAGCAGCTGGACCCGTAGCGGGAGATTTACAGATACGCAGTATTTT. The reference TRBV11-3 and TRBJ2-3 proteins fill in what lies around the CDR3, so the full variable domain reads EAGVVQSPRYKIIEKKQPVAFWCNPISGHNTLYWYLQNLGQGPELLIRYENEEAVDDSQLPKDRFSAERLKGVDSTLKIQPAELGDSAVYLCASSWTRSGRFTDTQYFGPGTRLTVL.